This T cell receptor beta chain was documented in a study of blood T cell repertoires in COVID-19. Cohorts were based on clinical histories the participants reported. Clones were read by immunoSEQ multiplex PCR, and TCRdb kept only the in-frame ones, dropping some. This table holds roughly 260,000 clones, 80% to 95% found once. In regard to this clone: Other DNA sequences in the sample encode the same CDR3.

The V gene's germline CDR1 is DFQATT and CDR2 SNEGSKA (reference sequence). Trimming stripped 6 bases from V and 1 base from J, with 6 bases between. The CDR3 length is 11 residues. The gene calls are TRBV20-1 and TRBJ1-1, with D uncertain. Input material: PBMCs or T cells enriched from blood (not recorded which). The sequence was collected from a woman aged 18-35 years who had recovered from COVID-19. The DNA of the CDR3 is TGCAGTGCCACCGGGAACACTGAAGCTTTCTTT. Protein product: CSATGNTEAFF.